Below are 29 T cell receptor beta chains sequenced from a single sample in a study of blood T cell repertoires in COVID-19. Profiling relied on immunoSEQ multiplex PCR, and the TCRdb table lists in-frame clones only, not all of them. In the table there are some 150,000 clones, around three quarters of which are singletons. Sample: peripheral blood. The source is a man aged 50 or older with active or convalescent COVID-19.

CDR3 residues: CAWSLVSGTPLFDEQFF. The CDR3 bases are TGTGCCTGGAGCTTGGTATCCGGGACTCCACTTTTCGATGAGCAGTTCTTC. This chain joins TRBV30 and TRBJ2-1; D may be TRBD2 (6 bases). This CDR3 has 17 residues. Germline CDR1 reads GTSNPN; CDR2 reads SVGIG (reference sequence). Trimming cost V 3 bases and J 8 bases, with 26 bases left between them.

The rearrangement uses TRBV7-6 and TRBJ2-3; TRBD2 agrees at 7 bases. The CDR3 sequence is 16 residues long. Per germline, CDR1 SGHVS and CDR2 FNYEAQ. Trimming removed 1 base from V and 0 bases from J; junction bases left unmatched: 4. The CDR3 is CASSLGSSGSTDTQYF. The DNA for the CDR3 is TGTGCCAGCAGCTTAGGTTCTAGCGGAAGCACAGATACGCAGTATTTT.

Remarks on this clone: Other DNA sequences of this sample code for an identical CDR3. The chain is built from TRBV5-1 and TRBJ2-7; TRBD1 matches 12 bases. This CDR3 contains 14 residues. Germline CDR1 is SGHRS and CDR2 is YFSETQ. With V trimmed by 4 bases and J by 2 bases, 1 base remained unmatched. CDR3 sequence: CASSRDRGPYEQYF. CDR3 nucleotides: TGCGCCAGCAGCAGGGACAGGGGGCCCTACGAGCAGTACTTC.

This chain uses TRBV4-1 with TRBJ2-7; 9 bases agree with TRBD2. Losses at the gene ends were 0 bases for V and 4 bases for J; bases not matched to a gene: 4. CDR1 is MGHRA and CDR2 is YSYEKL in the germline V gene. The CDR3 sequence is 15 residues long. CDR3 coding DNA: TGCGCCAGCAGCCAAGAGAGCGGGAGGAGGTACGAGCAGTACTTC. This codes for CASSQESGRRYEQYF.

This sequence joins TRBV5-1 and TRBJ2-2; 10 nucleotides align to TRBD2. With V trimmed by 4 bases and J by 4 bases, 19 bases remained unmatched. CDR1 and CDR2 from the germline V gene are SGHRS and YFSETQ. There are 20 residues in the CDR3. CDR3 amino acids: CASSGSRVAILAGGTGELFF. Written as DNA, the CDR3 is TGCGCCAGCAGCGGATCCCGAGTCGCGATCTTAGCGGGGGGCACCGGGGAGCTGTTTTTT. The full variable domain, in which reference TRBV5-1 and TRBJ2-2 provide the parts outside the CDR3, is KAGVTQTPRYLIKTRGQQVTLSCSPISGHRSVSWYQQTPGQGLQFLFEYFSETQRNKGNFPGRFSGRQFSNSRSEMNVSTLELGDSALYLCASSGSRVAILAGGTGELFFGEGSRLTVL.

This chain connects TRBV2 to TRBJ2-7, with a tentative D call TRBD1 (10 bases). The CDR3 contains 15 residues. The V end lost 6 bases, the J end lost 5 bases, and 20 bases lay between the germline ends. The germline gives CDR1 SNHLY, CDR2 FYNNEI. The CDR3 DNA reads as TGTGCCAGCAGGGAGCGGGGGGACAGGGGAAACGAGCAGTACTTC. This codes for CASRERGDRGNEQYF. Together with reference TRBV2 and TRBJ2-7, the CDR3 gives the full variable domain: EPEVTQTPSHQVTQMGQEVILRCVPISNHLYFYWYRQILGQKVEFLVSFYNNEISEKSEIFDDQFSVERPDGSNFTLKIRSTKLEDSAMYFCASRERGDRGNEQYFGPGTRLTVT.

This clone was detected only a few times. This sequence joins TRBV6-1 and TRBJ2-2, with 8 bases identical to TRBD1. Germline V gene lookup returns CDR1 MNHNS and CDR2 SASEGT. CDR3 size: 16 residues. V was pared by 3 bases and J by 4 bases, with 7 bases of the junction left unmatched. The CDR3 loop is CASSDWTGPGTGELFF. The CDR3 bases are TGTGCCAGCAGTGATTGGACAGGGCCGGGCACCGGGGAGCTGTTTTTT.

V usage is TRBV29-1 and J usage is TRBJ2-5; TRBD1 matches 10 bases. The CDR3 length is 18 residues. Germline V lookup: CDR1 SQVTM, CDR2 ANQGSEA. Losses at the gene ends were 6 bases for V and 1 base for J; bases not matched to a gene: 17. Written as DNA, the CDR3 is TGCAGCGTGATCCATACCGGGACAGGGGATATTGTCCAAGAGACCCAGTACTTC. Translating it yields CSVIHTGTGDIVQETQYF.

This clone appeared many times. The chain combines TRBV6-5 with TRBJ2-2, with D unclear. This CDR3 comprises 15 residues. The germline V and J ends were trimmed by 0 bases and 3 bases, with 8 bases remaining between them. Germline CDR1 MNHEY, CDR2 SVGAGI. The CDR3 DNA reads TGTGCCAGCAGTTACTCAAGACTTTACACCGGGGAGCTGTTTTTT. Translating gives CASSYSRLYTGELFF.

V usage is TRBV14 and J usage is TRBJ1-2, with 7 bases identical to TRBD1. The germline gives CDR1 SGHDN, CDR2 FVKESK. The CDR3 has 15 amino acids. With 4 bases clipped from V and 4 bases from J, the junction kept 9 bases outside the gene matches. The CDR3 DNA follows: TGTGCCAGCAGCCCAGATGGGACAGCCCGCTATGGCTACACCTTC. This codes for CASSPDGTARYGYTF. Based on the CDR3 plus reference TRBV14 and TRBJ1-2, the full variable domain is EAGVTQFPSHSVIEKGQTVTLRCDPISGHDNLYWYRRVMGKEIKFLLHFVKESKQDESGMPNNRFLAERTGGTYSTLKVQPAELEDSGVYFCASSPDGTARYGYTFGSGTRLTVV.

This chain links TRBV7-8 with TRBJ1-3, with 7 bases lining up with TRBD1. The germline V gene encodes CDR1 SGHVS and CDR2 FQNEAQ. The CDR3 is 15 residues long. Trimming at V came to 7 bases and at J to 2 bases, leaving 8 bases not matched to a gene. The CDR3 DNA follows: TGTGCCAGCACCCCAAGGGGGCGTACTGGAAACACCATATATTTT. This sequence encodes CASTPRGRTGNTIYF.

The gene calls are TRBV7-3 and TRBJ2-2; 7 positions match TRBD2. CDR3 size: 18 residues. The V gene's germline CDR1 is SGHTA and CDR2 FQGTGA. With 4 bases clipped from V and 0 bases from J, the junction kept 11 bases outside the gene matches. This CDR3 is CASSSLAVSITNTGELFF. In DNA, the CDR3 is TGTGCCAGCAGCTCCCTAGCGGTTTCCATTACGAACACCGGGGAGCTGTTTTTT.

CDR3 amino acids: CASSQAGQGNHEQYF. The CDR3 region has the DNA TGTGCCAGCAGCCAAGCTGGACAGGGTAACCACGAGCAGTACTTC. The rearrangement joins TRBV4-2 to TRBJ2-7; 8 positions agree with TRBD1. Germline V gene data show CDR1 as LGHNA and CDR2 as YNFKEQ. J lost 5 bases, V lost 1 base, and 7 bases had no gene match. CDR3 length equals 15 residues.

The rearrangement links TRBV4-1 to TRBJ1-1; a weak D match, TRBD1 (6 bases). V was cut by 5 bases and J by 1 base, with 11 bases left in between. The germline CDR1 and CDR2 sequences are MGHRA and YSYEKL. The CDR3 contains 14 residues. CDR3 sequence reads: CASSKIQGNTEAFF. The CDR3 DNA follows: TGCGCCAGCAGCAAAATACAGGGGAACACTGAAGCTTTCTTT.

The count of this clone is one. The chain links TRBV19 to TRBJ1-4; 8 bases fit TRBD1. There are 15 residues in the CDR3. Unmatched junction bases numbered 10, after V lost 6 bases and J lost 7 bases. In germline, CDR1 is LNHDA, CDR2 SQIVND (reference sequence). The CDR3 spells CASRDAGGASEKLFF. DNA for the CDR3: TGTGCCAGTAGAGACGCAGGGGGCGCATCTGAAAAACTGTTTTTT. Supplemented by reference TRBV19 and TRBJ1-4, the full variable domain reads DGGITQSPKYLFRKEGQNVTLSCEQNLNHDAMYWYRQDPGQGLRLIYYSQIVNDFQKGDIAEGYSVSREKKESFPLTVTSAQKNPTAFYLCASRDAGGASEKLFFGSGTQLSVL.

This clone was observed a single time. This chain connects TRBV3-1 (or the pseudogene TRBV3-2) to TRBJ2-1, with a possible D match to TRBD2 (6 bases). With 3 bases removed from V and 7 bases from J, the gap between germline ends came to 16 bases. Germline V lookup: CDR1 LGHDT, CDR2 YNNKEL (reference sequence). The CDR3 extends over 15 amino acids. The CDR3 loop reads CASSQGVAVGNEQFF. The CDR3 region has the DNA TGTGCCAGCAGCCAGGGAGTAGCGGTGGGGAATGAGCAGTTCTTC.

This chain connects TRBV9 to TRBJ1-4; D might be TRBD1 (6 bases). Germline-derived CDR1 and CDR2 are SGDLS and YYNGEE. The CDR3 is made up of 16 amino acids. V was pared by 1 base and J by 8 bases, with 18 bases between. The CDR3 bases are TGTGCCAGCAGCGTATCAAGTGACAGGCTTGACGAAAAACTGTTTTTT. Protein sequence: CASSVSSDRLDEKLFF.

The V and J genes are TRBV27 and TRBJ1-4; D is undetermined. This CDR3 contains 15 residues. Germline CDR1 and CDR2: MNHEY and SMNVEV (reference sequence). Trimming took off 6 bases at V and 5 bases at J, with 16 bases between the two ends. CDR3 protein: CASRRGTAENEKLFF. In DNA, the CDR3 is TGTGCCAGCAGACGGGGTACGGCGGAAAATGAAAAACTGTTTTTT.

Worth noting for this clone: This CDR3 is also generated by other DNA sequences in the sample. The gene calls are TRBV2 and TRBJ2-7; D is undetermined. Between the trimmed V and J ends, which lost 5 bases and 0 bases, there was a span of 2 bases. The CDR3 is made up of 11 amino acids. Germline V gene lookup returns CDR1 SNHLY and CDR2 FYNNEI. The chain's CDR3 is CASSLSYEQYF. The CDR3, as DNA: TGTGCCAGCAGTCTCTCCTACGAGCAGTACTTC.

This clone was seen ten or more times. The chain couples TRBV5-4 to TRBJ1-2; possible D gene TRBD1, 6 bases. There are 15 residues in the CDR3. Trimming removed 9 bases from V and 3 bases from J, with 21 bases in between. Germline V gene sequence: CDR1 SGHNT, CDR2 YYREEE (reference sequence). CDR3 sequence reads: CATKLWDEGDYGYTF. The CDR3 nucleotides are TGTGCCACCAAGCTATGGGACGAGGGGGACTATGGCTACACCTTC.

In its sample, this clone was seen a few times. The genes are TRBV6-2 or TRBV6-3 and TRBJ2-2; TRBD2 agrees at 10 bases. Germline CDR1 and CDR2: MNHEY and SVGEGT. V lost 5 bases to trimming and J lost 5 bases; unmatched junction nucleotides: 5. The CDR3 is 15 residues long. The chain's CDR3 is CASSRAGGYTGELFF. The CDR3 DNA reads TGTGCCAGCAGTCGAGCGGGAGGGTATACCGGGGAGCTGTTTTTT.

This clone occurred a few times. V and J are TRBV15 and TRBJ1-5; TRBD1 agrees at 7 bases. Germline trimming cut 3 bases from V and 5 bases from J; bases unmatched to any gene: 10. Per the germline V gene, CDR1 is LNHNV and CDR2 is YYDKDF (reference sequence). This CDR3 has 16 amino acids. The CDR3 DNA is TGTGCCACCAGCAGCCTGTATAGACAGGGTGATCAGCCCCAGCATTTT. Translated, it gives CATSSLYRQGDQPQHF.

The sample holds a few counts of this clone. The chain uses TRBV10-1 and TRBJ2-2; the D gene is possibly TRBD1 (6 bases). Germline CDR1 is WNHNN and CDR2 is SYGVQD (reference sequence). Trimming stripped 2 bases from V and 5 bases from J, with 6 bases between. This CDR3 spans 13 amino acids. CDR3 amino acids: CASSERGTGELFF. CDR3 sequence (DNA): TGCGCCAGCAGTGAGAGGGGGACCGGGGAGCTGTTTTTT.

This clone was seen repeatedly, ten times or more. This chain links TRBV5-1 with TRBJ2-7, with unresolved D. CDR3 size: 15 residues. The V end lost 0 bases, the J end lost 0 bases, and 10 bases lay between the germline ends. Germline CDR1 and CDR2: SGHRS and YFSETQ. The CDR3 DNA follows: TGCGCCAGCAGCTTGGCTGCAGGCTTCTCCTACGAGCAGTACTTC. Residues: CASSLAAGFSYEQYF.

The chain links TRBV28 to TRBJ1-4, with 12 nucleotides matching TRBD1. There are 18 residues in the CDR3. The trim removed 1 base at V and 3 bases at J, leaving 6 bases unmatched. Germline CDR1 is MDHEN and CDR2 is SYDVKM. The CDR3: CASSLLGQGARANEKLFF. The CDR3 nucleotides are TGTGCCAGCAGTTTATTGGGACAGGGGGCGCGGGCTAATGAAAAACTGTTTTTT.

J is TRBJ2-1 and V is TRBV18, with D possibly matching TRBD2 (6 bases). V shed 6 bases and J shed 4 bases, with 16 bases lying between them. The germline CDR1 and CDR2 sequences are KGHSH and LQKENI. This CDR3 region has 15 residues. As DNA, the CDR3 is TGTGCCAGCTCGTCGGGACTCGCGAGGTACAATGAGCAGTTCTTC. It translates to CASSSGLARYNEQFF.

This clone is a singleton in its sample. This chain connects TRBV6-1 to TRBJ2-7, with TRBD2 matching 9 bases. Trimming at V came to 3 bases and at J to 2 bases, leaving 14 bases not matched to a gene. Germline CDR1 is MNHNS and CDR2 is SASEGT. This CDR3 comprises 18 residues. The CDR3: CASSEGQQYSGSPYEQYF. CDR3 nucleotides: TGTGCCAGCAGTGAGGGGCAACAGTATAGCGGGAGCCCCTACGAGCAGTACTTC.

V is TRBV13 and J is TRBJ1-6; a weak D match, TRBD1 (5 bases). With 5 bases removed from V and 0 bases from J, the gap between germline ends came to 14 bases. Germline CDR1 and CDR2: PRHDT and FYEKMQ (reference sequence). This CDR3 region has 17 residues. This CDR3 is CASSPPRGSSYNSPLHF. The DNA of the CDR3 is TGTGCCAGCAGCCCCCCCCGGGGGAGCTCCTATAATTCACCCCTCCACTTT. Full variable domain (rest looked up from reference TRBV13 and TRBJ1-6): AAGVIQSPRHLIKEKRETATLKCYPIPRHDTVYWYQQGPGQDPQFLISFYEKMQSDKGSIPDRFSAQQFSDYHSELNMSSLELGDSALYFCASSPPRGSSYNSPLHFGNGTRLTVT.

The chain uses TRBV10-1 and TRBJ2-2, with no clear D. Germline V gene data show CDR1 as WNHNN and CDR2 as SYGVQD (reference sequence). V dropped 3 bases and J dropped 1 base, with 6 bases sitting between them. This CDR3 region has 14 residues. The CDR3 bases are TGCGCCAGCAGTGAAGTGAGGAACACCGGGGAGCTGTTTTTT. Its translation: CASSEVRNTGELFF.